This T cell receptor (beta chain) was sequenced in a study of T cells expressing NK-cell markers. Study at large: With respect to HCMV, seven of the eight sequenced donors were seropositive, and one was seronegative.

Comments on this clonotype: Its antigen is not identified.

Overall study results and limits: The CD3+CD56-NKG2C+ fraction was also led by these clonotypes in several donors. What remained unclear was the HCMV specificity of expanded NKG2C+ T cell clones.

TCRdb reanalyzed the 5' RACE reads, giving one entry per CDR3 protein sequence and no DNA. The sample data list around 470,000 distinct CDR3 sequences. Germline CDR1 reads MNHEY; CDR2 reads SVGAGI. The CDR3 is 12 residues long. Sequenced input: blood T cells: a sorted CD56 or NKG2C T cell subset, CD4+ or CD8+ T cells, or bulk PBMC T cells (not recorded which). The TCR originated in a woman aged 45 to 65 in good health. The chain combines TRBV6-5 with TRBJ2-1. This CDR3 is CASRGTNYEQFF.